This T cell receptor beta chain was captured in a study of beta chain features in type 1 diabetes. Whole-study results and caveats: Significant though moderate, a shortening of TCRB CDR3s appeared in all four CD4+ subsets of Type 1 diabetes patients.

Donors contributed one heparinised blood draw apiece, averaging approximately 100 mL. Isolation of CD4+ naive, central memory, regulatory and stem cell-like memory cells was achieved by sorting via CD45RO/CCR7/CD25/CD127/CD95/CD27. Purities in excess of 95% were seen in all sorted populations. This clone has more than one count but fewer than ten. Its target is unknown. Expressed TCRB transcripts were sequenced after all isolated RNA was converted to cDNA. Only in-frame clones appear in the TCRdb table, and some are missing; sequencing was by immunoSEQ multiplex PCR. The table shows 640,000 or so clones, with about 14% occurring only once. V dropped 5 bases and J dropped 4; count of bases not matched to a gene: 7. Germline V CDR1 and CDR2: SEHNR, FQNEAQ (reference sequence). This CDR3 contains 15 residues.

This TCR was sampled from a man between 18 and 29 years old with type 1 diabetes. V gene TRBV7-9 combines with J gene TRBJ1-4, with 7 bases lining up with TRBD1. The sample was naive CD4+ T cells from blood. CDR3 bases: TGTGCCAGCAGCCCCCTAGGGGGCATTAATGAAAAACTGTTTTTT. As protein: CASSPLGGINEKLFF.